This record concerns one T cell receptor beta chain sequence. Method: immunoSEQ multiplex PCR; TCRdb's copy keeps in-frame clones and lacks some. This table holds about 210,000 clones, under 90% found once. The sample comes from a study of blood T cell repertoires in COVID-19. Study overall: From the United States, Italy and Spain came samples of acute and convalescent COVID-19.

Followed over time, Seattle patients had been enrolled while infection was active. The CDR3 consists of 15 residues. CDR1 is SGHVS, CDR2 FNYEAQ, per germline. V lost 5 bases to trimming and J lost 2 bases, with 16 bases between them. V is TRBV7-6 and J is TRBJ2-7; possibly TRBD2 for D (5 bases). Sequenced input: peripheral blood. This TCR came from a woman of 80 years or more with COVID-19, enrolled during active disease. The CDR3 sequence is CASSPVLRGTYEQYF. Here the CDR3 DNA reads TGTGCCAGCAGCCCTGTTCTCCGGGGAACCTACGAGCAGTACTTC.